This TCR beta chain came from a study of cytomegalovirus exposure and HLA in healthy donors. Study-level points and caveats: Reports indicated that the classifier achieved high specificity and sensitivity in diagnosing cytomegalovirus status. Data from an earlier analysis indicated that most TCR beta V segments were productive either about 90% or about 30% of the time.

Amplification used 60 Vbeta primers and 13 Jbeta primers. Only in-frame clones appear in the TCRdb table, and some are missing; sequencing was by immunoSEQ multiplex PCR. The sample lists around 190,000 clones, around 77% occurring once. Concerning this clone: The antigen is unknown.

There were likely unrecorded immune exposures, though donors were nominally healthy when sampled. The receptor was isolated from a man aged 25 to 40 in good health and CMV-seronegative. Sequencing was performed on PBMCs.

CDR3: CASRGTGSTGELFF. The CDR3 nucleotides are TGTGCCAGCAGGGGGACAGGGAGCACCGGGGAGCTGTTTTTT. This sequence joins TRBV27 and TRBJ2-2; 9 positions match TRBD1. This CDR3 is built from 14 residues. Germline CDR1 and CDR2: MNHEY and SMNVEV (reference sequence). Trimming took 6 bases from V and 4 from J; bases not matched to a gene: 3.